Listed below are T cell receptor beta chains from one sample, sequenced in a study of blood T cell repertoires in COVID-19. Data came from immunoSEQ multiplex PCR; TCRdb stores just in-frame clones and leaves some out. The table has about 49,000 clones, under 70% seen once. The sample was peripheral blood. The receptors come from an older woman with acute or convalescent COVID-19. The CDR3 runs from the conserved cysteine through the conserved F or W. The order of the fields is J gene, V gene, D gene, clone size, CDR3 DNA, CDR3 protein. The D gene is left open where the match is weak. Clone size, where shown, is once, few, many, or a class for clones that have expanded.

>TRBJ1-2|TRBV5-5|-|-
TGTGCCAGCAGCGGCAGGGAAAACTATGGCTACACCTTC
CASSGRENYGYTF
>TRBJ2-1|TRBV24-1|TRBD2|-
TGTGCCACCAGTGATTTAGCTAGCGGGGACTCATACAATGAGCAGTTCTTC
CATSDLASGDSYNEQFF
>TRBJ2-3|TRBV28|TRBD2|-
TGTGCCAGCAGTGAGCCGGGACTAGCTGTAAGGTCGACAGATACGCAGTATTTT
CASSEPGLAVRSTDTQYF
>TRBJ1-1|TRBV10-3|TRBD1|once
TGTGCCATCAGGGCGACAGGGGATCTTCCTGAAGCTTTCTTT
CAIRATGDLPEAFF
>TRBJ1-3|TRBV30|TRBD1|-
TGTGCCTGGCGACAGGGGGCAGCGAGTGGAAACACCATATATTTT
CAWRQGAASGNTIYF
>TRBJ2-7|TRBV28|-|-
TGTGCCAGCAAATCAGGGTGGGACGAGCAGTACTTC
CASKSGWDEQYF
>TRBJ1-1|TRBV9|-|-
TGTGCCAGCAGCCCCCAAATGAACACTGAAGCTTTCTTT
CASSPQMNTEAFF
>TRBJ1-2|TRBV7-9|-|once
TGTGCCAGCAGCTCCCTCCTGGAGGGACCCTATGGCTACACCTTC
CASSSLLEGPYGYTF
>TRBJ1-2|TRBV12-3/TRBV12-4|-|-
TGTGCCAGCAGTTTGGGTCAGGGCCAACACACCTTC
CASSLGQGQHTF
>TRBJ1-1|TRBV24-1|TRBD1|-
TGTGCCACCAGTGACAGGACAGGGAGAGCTGAAGCTTTCTTT
CATSDRTGRAEAFF
>TRBJ2-7|TRBV3-1/TRBV3-2|TRBD2|-
TGTGCCAGCAGCCAGCGGGAGGCCTACGAGCAGTACTTC
CASSQREAYEQYF
>TRBJ2-3|TRBV5-4|TRBD2|-
TGTGCCAGCAGCTCGTCTAAGCGGGGCATCGCAGATACGCAGTATTTT
CASSSSKRGIADTQYF
>TRBJ1-2|TRBV15|TRBD1|few
TGTGCCACCAGCAGAGGCCAGGGGGACTATGGCTACACCTTC
CATSRGQGDYGYTF
>TRBJ2-2|TRBV6-1|-|-
TGTGCCAGCAGTGAATCCAGGGACACCGGGGAGCTGTTTTTT
CASSESRDTGELFF
>TRBJ2-7|TRBV2|TRBD2|-
TGTGCCAGCAGGGCGGGGGGGAGCCCCTCCTACGAGCAGTACTTC
CASRAGGSPSYEQYF
>TRBJ2-1|TRBV4-1|-|few
TGCGCCAGCAGCCAGATATACCCAAAGAAGGGGCATATTGAGCAGTTCTTC
CASSQIYPKKGHIEQFF
>TRBJ2-1|TRBV19|TRBD2|-
TGTGCCAGTAGTCTAGCGGGAGGTGAGCAGTTCTTC
CASSLAGGEQFF
>TRBJ2-1|TRBV2|-|few
TGTGCCAGCAACGAGGAATCCTACAATGAGCAGTTCTTC
CASNEESYNEQFF
>TRBJ2-7|TRBV7-2|-|-
TGTGCCAGCAGCTTATCGGCTGCTGCACTAGCTAACGAGCAGTACTTC
CASSLSAAALANEQYF
>TRBJ2-7|TRBV7-7|-|medium-sized
TGTGCCAGCAGCTTAAATCCAGGGCGCGAGCAGTACTTC
CASSLNPGREQYF
>TRBJ2-5|TRBV5-1|TRBD2|-
TGCGCCAGCAGCTTCCGAGGAGCGGGGGGGGAGACCCAGTACTTC
CASSFRGAGGETQYF
>TRBJ2-7|TRBV7-3|-|few
TGTGCCAGCAGCTTAATGTGGGGGGAGTTGCAGTACTTC
CASSLMWGELQYF
>TRBJ1-2|TRBV29-1|-|-
TGCAGCGTCATCGGCCGACAGTCTGGCTACACCTTC
CSVIGRQSGYTF
>TRBJ2-1|TRBV2|TRBD2|-
TGTGCCAGCAGTGAGGGACTAGAATTTTTCGGGTACAATGAGCAGTTCTTC
CASSEGLEFFGYNEQFF
>TRBJ1-3|TRBV10-3|-|-
TGTGCCATCAGTGTTGAGCGGTCTGGAAACACCATATATTTT
CAISVERSGNTIYF
>TRBJ1-2|TRBV6-4|-|medium-sized
TGTGCCAGCAGTGACTCGATATCAGGGAATGGCTACACCTTC
CASSDSISGNGYTF
>TRBJ2-7|TRBV2|TRBD1|few
TGTGCCAGCAGTGCCGGACAGGGTAGGGACGAGCAGTACTTC
CASSAGQGRDEQYF
>TRBJ2-7|TRBV29-1|-|-
TGCAGCGTTGTGGGGGCCAGTCACGAGCAGTACTTC
CSVVGASHEQYF